This T cell receptor (beta chain) was sequenced for a study of T cell changes during pregnancy in multiple sclerosis. This table comes from immunoSEQ multiplex PCR, and its TCRdb copy is limited to in-frame clones, with some not included. Found here are some 47,000 clones, roughly 90% of them singletons; the top ten hold under 2%. The sample in question was peripheral blood, obtained in the first trimester of pregnancy. The TCR was taken from a female donor with multiple sclerosis, enrolled in a pregnancy study.

DNA for the CDR3: TGTGCCTGGAACAGGGACCGAGAGACCCAGTACTTC. This gives the protein CAWNRDRETQYF. The V and J genes are TRBV30 and TRBJ2-5; TRBD1 might be the D (6 bases). This CDR3 contains 12 residues. Germline V lookup: CDR1 GTSNPN, CDR2 SVGIG (reference sequence). Deletions cut 4 bases from V and 4 bases from J, with 10 bases between.